This TCR beta chain was sequenced in a study of T cells after yellow fever vaccination. Study-level results: It was the secondary response that reached its peak faster, day 5 versus 15, but it was weaker. Abundant clonotypes from the bulk population could have been carried over as contaminants into FACS-sorted repertoires. Detected again after the booster were most primary-vaccination clones, at 95% to 98% CD4 and approximately 85% CD8.

In this sample, this clonotype turned up a few times. Its antigen is as yet unknown. Universal primer sites and UMIs were introduced during 5'RACE template-switching synthesis of TCR cDNA. MiXCR, run by TCRdb on the 5' RACE reads, gives a single entry per CDR3 protein. Of some 560,000 distinct CDR3 sequences in the sample, less than 20% were seen once. This CDR3 is built from 14 residues. V was pared by 3 bases and J by 2 bases, with 11 bases between. The specimen comprised PBMCs, sampled less than 6 days after the first yellow fever vaccination. This receptor was obtained from a man aged 18-30 years who received the YFV17D yellow fever vaccine. The chain carries TRBV12-3 or TRBV12-4 and TRBJ2-7; TRBD2 might be the D (6 bases). DNA for the CDR3: TGTGCCAGCAGTTTGGGGGAGGCCCCCTACGAGCAGTACTTC. Residues: CASSLGEAPYEQYF.